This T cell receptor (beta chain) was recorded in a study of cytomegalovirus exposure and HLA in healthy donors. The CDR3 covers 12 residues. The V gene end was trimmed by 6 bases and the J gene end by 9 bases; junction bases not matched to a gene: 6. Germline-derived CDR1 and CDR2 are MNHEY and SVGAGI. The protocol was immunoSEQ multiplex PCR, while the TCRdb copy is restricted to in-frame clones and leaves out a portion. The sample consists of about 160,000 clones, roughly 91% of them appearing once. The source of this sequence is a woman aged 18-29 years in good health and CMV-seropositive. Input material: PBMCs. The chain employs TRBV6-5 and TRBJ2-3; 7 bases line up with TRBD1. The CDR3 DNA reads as TGTGCCAGCAGCCTAGACAGGGTAACGCAGTATTTT. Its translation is CASSLDRVTQYF.